This TCR beta chain was captured by sequencing in a study of vaccination effects on CD4 cells after COVID-19. Study-wide background: Under the ViraFEST assay, PBMC were stimulated with viral peptide pools so that antigen-specific CD4+ T cells expanded. Sequencing was performed afterwards. Two-dose BNT162b2 or mRNA-1273 vaccination was given to participants.

Points on this clone: The antigen remains undetermined.

When around 10 days of culture had elapsed, CD4+ T cells were isolated. V was cut by 0 bases and J by 0 bases, with 7 bases left in between. The CDR3 contains 15 residues. CDR1 MNHEY and CDR2 SVGAGI come from the germline V gene. TCRdb's table, derived via immunoSEQ multiplex PCR, lists solely in-frame clones and lacks some. The sample consists of some 49,000 clones, around four fifths of them appearing once. This receptor was obtained from a human donor who had a prior SARS-CoV-2 infection. This chain uses TRBV6-5 with TRBJ2-3; D is uncertain. Sequenced here: CD4+ T cells from PBMCs cultured without peptide, sampled before COVID-19 vaccination. CDR3 DNA: TGTGCCAGCAGTTACTCACCCCAGAGCACAGATACGCAGTATTTT. Its translation is CASSYSPQSTDTQYF.